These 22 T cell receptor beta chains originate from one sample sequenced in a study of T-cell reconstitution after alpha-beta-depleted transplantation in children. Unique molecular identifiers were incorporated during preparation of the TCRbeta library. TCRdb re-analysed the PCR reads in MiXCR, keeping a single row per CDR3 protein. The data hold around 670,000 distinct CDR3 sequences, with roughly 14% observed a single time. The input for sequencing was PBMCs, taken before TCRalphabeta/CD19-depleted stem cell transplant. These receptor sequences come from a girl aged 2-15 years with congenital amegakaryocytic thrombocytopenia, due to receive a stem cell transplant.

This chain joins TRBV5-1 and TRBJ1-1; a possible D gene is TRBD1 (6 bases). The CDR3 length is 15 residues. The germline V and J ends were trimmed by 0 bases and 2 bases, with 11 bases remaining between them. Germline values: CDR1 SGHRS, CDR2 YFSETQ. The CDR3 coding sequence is TGCGCCAGCAGCTTGGCAGGGGAGCTAAACACTGAAGCTTTCTTT. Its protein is CASSLAGELNTEAFF.

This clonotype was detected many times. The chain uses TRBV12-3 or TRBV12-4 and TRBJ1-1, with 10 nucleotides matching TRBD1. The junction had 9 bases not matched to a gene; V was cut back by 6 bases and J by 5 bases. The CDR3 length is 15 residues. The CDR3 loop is CASSFGTGVETEAFF. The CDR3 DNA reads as TGTGCCAGCAGCTTTGGGACAGGGGTCGAAACTGAAGCTTTCTTT.

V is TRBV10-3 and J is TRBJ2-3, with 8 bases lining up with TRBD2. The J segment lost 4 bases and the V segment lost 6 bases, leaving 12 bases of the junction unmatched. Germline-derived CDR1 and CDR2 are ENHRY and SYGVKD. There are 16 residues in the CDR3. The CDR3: CAIRASGRVVPDTQYF. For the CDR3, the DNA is TGTGCCATCAGAGCTAGCGGGCGAGTGGTCCCAGATACGCAGTATTTT.

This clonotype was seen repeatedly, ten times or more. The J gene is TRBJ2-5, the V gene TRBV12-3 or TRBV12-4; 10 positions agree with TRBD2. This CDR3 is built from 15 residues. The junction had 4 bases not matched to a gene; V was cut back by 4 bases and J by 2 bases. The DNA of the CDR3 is TGTGCCAGCAGTTCAAGAGCGGGAGGGCAAGAGACCCAGTACTTC. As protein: CASSSRAGGQETQYF.

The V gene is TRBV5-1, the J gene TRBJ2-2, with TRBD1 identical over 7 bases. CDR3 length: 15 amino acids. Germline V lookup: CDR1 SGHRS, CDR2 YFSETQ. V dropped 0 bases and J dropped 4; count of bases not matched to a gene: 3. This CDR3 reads CASSLGDSVTGELFF. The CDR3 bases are TGCGCCAGCAGCTTGGGGGACAGCGTCACCGGGGAGCTGTTTTTT.

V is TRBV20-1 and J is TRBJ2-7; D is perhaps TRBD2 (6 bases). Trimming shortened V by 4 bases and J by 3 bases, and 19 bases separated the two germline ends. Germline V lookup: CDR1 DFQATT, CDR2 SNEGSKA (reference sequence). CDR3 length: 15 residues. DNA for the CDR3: TGCAGTGCTACCTCGGGACTCAGACGCGTCTACGAGCAGTACTTC. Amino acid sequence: CSATSGLRRVYEQYF.

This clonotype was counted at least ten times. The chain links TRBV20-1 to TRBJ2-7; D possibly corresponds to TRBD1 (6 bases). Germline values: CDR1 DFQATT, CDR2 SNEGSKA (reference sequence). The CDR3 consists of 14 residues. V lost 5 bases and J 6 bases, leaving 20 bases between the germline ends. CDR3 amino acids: CSAGGQIFEGEQYF. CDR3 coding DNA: TGCAGTGCTGGTGGACAGATCTTTGAAGGCGAGCAGTACTTC.

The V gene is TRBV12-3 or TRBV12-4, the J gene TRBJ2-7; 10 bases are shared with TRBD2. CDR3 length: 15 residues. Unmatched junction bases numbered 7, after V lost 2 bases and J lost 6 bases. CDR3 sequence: CASSLRSSGSPEQYF. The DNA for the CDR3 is TGTGCCAGCAGTTTAAGGTCTAGCGGGAGTCCCGAGCAGTACTTC.

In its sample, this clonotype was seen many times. The CDR3 is CSVTVTGRGTEAFF. CDR3 nucleotides: TGCAGCGTTACCGTTACGGGCAGGGGCACTGAAGCTTTCTTT. The chain carries TRBV29-1 and TRBJ1-1; D might be TRBD1 (6 bases). Germline CDR1 SQVTM, CDR2 ANQGSEA. V was pared by 5 bases and J by 4 bases, with 17 bases between. CDR3 length: 14 amino acids.

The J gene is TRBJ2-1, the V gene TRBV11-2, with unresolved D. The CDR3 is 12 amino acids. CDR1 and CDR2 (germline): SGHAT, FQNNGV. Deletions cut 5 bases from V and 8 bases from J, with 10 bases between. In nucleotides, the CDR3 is TGTGCCAGCAGCGTGAGCGAGCATGAGCAGTTCTTC. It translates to CASSVSEHEQFF.

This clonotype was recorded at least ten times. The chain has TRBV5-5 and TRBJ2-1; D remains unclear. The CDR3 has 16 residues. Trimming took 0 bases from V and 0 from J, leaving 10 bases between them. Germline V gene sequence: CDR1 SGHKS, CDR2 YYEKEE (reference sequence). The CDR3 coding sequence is TGTGCCAGCAGCTTGGGGGGATACTACTCCTACAATGAGCAGTTCTTC. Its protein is CASSLGGYYSYNEQFF.

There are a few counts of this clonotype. The CDR3 sequence is CASSLNHGGSYEQYF. CDR3 coding DNA: TGTGCCAGCAGCTTAAATCACGGGGGGTCCTACGAGCAGTACTTC. This chain joins TRBV5-5 and TRBJ2-7; 7 nucleotides agree with TRBD2. The CDR3 covers 15 residues. CDR1 is SGHKS, CDR2 YYEKEE, per germline (reference sequence). Trimming cost V 2 bases and J 1 base; bases outside gene matches: 6.

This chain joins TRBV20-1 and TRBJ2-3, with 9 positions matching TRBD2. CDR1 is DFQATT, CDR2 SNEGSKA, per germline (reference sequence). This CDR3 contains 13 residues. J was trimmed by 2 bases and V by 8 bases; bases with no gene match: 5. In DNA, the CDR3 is TGCAGTCTTCTAGCGGGGCCCACAGATACGCAGTATTTT. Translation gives CSLLAGPTDTQYF.

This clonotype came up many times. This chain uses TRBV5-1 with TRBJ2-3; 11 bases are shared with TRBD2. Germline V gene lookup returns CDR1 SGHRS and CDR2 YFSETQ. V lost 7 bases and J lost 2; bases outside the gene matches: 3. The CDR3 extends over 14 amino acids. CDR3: CASASGRTTDTQYF. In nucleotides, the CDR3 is TGCGCCAGCGCTAGCGGGAGGACCACAGATACGCAGTATTTT.

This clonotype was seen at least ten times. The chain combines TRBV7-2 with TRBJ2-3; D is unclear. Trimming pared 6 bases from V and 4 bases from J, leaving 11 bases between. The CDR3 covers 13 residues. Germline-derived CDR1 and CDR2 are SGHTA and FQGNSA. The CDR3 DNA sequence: TGTGCCAGCAGTCCCCAACCTCCAGATACGCAGTATTTT. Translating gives CASSPQPPDTQYF.

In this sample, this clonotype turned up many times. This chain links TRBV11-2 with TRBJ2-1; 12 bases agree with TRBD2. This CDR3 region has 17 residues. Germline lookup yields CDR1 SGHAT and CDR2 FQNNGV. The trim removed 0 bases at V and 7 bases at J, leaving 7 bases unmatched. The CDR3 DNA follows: TGTGCCAGCAGCTTAGATGGAAGACTAGCGGGAGCAAATGAGCAGTTCTTC. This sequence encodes CASSLDGRLAGANEQFF.

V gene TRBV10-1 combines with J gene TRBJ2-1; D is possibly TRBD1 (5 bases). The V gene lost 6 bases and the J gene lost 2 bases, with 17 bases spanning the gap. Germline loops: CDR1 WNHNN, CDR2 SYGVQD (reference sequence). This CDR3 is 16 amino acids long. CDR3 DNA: TGCGCCAGCAGCGGCTCGCGGCAGGGTCCCTACAATGAGCAGTTCTTC. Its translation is CASSGSRQGPYNEQFF.

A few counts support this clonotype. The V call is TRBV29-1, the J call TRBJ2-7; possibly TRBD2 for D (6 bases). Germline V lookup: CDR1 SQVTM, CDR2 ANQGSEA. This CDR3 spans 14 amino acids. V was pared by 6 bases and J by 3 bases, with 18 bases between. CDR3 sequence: CSVSLGGDIYEQYF. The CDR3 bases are TGCAGCGTGTCCCTCGGGGGAGATATCTACGAGCAGTACTTC.

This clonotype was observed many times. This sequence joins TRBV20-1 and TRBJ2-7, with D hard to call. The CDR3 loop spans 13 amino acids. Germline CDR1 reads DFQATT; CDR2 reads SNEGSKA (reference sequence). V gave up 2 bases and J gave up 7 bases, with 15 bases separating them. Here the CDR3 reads CSARSSSYVEQYF. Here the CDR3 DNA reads TGCAGTGCTAGATCTTCCTCCTACGTTGAGCAGTACTTC.

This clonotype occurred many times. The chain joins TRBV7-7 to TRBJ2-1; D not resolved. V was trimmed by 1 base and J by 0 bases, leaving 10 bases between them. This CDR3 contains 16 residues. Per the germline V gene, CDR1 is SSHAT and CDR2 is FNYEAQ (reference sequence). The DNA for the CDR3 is TGTGCCAGCAGCTTAGACTACCGGAGCTCCTACAATGAGCAGTTCTTC. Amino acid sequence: CASSLDYRSSYNEQFF.

CDR3 residues: CASSLSVLAPMNEQFF. The CDR3, as DNA: TGTGCCAGCAGTTTGTCCGTTCTGGCGCCCATGAATGAGCAGTTCTTC. V gene TRBV27 combines with J gene TRBJ2-1; D ambiguous. V lost 3 bases to trimming and J lost 7 bases, with 19 bases between them. The CDR3 spans 16 residues. Germline-derived CDR1 and CDR2 are MNHEY and SMNVEV (reference sequence).

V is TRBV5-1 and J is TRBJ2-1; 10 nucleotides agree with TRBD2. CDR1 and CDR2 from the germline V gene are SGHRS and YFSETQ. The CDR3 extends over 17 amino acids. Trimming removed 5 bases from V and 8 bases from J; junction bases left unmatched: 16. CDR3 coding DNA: TGCGCCAGCAGTTCTTTAGCGGGAGGTCTGTCGTCTCATGAGCAGTTCTTC. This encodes CASSSLAGGLSSHEQFF.